This paragraph covers one T cell receptor beta chain sequence. This entry is derived from a study of OX40 agonist ivuxolimab in advanced cancers. Method: immunoSEQ multiplex PCR; TCRdb's copy keeps in-frame clones and lacks some. The sample yields about 90,000 clones, approximately 90% seen once. The TCR was taken from an adult with an advanced solid tumor such as melanoma, head and neck, liver or kidney cancer. The sequencing here drew on CD4+ or CD8+ T cells sorted from blood, taken in a trial of the OX40 agonist ivuxolimab.

CDR3 nucleotides: TGTGCCAGCAGTTTACGGACAGGGTCCCGTTACGAGCAGTACTTC. Amino acid sequence: CASSLRTGSRYEQYF. The rearrangement uses TRBV27 and TRBJ2-7, with 8 bases aligning to TRBD1. The CDR3 is 15 residues long. CDR1 and CDR2 from the germline V gene are MNHEY and SMNVEV (reference sequence). V lost 2 bases, J lost 4 bases, and 7 bases stayed unmatched.